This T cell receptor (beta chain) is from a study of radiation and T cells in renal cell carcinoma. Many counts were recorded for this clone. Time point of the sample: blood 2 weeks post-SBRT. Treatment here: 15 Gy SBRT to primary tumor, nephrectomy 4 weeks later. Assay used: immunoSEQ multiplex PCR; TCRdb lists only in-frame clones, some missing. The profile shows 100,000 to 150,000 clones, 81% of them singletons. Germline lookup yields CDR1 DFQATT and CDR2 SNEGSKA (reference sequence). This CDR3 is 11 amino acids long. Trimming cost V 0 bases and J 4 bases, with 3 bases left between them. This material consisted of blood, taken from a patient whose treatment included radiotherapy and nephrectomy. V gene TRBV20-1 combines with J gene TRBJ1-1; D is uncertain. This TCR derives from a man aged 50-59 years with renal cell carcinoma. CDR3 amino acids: CSAREVTEAFF. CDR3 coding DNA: TGCAGTGCTAGAGAGGTCACTGAAGCTTTCTTT.